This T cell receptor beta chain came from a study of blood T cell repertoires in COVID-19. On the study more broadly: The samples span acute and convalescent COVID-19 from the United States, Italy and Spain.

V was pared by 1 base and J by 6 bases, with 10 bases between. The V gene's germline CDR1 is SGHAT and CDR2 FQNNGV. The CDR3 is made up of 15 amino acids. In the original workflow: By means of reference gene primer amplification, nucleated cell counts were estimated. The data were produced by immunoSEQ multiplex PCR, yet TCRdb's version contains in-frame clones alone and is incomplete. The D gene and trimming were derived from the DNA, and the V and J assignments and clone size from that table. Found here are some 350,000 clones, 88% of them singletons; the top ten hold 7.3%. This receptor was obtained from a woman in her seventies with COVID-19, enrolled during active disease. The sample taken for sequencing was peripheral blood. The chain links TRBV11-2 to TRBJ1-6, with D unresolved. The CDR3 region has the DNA TGTGCCAGCAGCTTAGGGAGGGAGACTAATTCACCCCTCCACTTT. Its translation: CASSLGRETNSPLHF.